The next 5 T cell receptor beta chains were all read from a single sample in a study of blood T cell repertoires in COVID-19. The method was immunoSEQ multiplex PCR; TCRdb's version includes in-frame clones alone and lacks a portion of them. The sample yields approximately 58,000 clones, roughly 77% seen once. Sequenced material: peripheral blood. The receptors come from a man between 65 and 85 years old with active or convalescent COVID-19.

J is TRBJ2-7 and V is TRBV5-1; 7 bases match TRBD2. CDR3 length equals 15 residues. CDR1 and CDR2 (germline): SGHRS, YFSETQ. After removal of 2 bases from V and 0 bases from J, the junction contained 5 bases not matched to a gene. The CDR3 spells CASSFNGGSSYEQYF. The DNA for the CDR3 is TGCGCCAGCAGCTTTAACGGGGGGAGCTCCTACGAGCAGTACTTC.

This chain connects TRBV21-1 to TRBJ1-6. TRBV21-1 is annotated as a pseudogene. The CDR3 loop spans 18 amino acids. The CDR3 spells CASSKVTPTGNYNSPLHF. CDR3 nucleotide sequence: TGTGCCAGCAGCAAAGTTACCCCGACGGGAAACTATAATTCACCCCTCCACTTT.

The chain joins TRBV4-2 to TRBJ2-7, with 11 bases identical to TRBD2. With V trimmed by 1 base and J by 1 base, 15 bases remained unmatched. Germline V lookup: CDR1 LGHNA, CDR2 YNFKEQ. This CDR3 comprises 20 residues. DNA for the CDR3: TGTGCCAGCAGCCAAGCCCCCGGGGTAGCGGGAGGGTCCCTATCCTACGAGCAGTACTTC. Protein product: CASSQAPGVAGGSLSYEQYF.

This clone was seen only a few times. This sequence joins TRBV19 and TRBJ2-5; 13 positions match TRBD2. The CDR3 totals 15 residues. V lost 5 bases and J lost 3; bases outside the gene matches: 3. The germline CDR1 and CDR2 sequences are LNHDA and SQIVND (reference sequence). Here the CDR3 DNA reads TGTGCCAGTAGTGTCGGACTAGCGGGAGAAGAGACCCAGTACTTC. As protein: CASSVGLAGEETQYF.

The chain's CDR3 is CATSDPGQGAWNEQFF. In nucleotides, the CDR3 is TGTGCCACCAGTGATCCTGGACAGGGGGCGTGGAATGAGCAGTTCTTC. The chain combines TRBV24-1 with TRBJ2-1; 11 bases fit TRBD1. The J segment lost 7 bases and the V segment lost 3 bases, leaving 7 bases of the junction unmatched. The length of the CDR3 is 16 residues. CDR1 is KGHDR, CDR2 SFDVKD, per germline.